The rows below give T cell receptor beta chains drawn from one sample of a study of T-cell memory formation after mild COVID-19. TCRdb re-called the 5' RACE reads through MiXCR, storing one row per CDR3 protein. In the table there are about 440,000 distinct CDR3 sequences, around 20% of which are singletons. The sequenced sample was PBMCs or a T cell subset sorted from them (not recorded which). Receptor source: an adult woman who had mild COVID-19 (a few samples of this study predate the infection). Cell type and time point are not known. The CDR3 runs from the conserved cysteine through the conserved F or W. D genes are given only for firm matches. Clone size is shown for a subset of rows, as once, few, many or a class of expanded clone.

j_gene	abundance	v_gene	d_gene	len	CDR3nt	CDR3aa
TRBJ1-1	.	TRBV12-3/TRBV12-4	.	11	TGTGCCAGCAGTTTAACTGGCCAAGCTTTCTTT	CASSLTGQAFF
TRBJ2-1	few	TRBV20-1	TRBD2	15	TGCAGTGCTAGAGCCCACGTAGGGACTAGCAATGAGCAGTTCTTC	CSARAHVGTSNEQFF
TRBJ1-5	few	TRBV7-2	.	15	TGTGCCAGCAGCTTAGGTAATCGAGATTATCAGCCCCAGCATTTT	CASSLGNRDYQPQHF
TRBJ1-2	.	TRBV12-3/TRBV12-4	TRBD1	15	TGTGCCAGCAGTTTGGGGACAGGGGCTAACTATGGCTACACCTTC	CASSLGTGANYGYTF
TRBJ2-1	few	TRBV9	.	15	TGTGCCAGCAGCCAACAGCAGACTATGGGAAATGAGCAGTTCTTC	CASSQQQTMGNEQFF
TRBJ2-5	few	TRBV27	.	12	TGTGCCAGCAGTGGATGGGGTGGGACCCAGTACTTC	CASSGWGGTQYF
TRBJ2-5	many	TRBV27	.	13	TGTGCCAGCAGTTTATCGTACCAAGAGACCCAGTACTTC	CASSLSYQETQYF
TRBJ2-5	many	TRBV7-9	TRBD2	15	TGTGCCAGCAGGGCACACGGACTAGTAGGAGAGACCCAGTACTTC	CASRAHGLVGETQYF
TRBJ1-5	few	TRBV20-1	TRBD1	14	TGCAGTGCTAGCGGGGGACAGCCCAATCAGCCCCAGCATTTT	CSASGGQPNQPQHF
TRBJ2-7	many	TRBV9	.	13	TGTGCCAGCAGCAACGACGGCCCCTACGAGCAGTACTTC	CASSNDGPYEQYF
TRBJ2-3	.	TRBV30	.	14	TGTGCCTGGACCAGTGGCTTGGGCACAGATACGCAGTATTTT	CAWTSGLGTDTQYF
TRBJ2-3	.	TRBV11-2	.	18	TGTGCCAGCAGCTTTGGGCTTTTGACCGGCGGGTTCACAGATACGCAGTATTTT	CASSFGLLTGGFTDTQYF
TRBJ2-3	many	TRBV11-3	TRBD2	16	TGTGCCAGCAGCGCCTCCCTGACTAGCGTATCGGATACGCAGTATTTT	CASSASLTSVSDTQYF
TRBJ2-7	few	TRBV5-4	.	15	TGTGCCAGCAGCTACGGGGGTATTAGCTCCTACGAGCAGTACTTC	CASSYGGISSYEQYF
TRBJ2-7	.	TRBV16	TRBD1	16	TGTGCCAGCAGCCAATCGTGGGCAGGGGGCAACTACGAGCAGTACTTC	CASSQSWAGGNYEQYF
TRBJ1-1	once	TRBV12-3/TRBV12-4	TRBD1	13	TGTGCCAGCAGGGGACAGGGTATCGCTGAAGCTTTCTTT	CASRGQGIAEAFF